The 28 T cell receptor beta chains below all came from one sample that was sequenced in a study of blood T cell repertoires in COVID-19. The protocol was immunoSEQ multiplex PCR, while the TCRdb copy is restricted to in-frame clones and leaves out a portion. The sample lists 45,000 to 50,000 clones; approximately 88% were seen once. Sequencing was done on a sample of peripheral blood. The receptors were gathered from a man aged 45-65 years with acute or convalescent COVID-19.

This rearrangement joins TRBV6-5 to TRBJ2-7; tentatively, D is TRBD2 (5 bases). This CDR3 has 12 amino acids. Trimming took 7 bases from V and 8 from J, leaving 15 bases between them. In germline, CDR1 is MNHEY, CDR2 SVGAGI. CDR3 in DNA: TGTGCCAGCAACTCAAGGGAGTTCAAGCAGTACTTC. This gives the protein CASNSREFKQYF.

This chain uses TRBV10-3 with TRBJ2-4, with 8 bases matching TRBD1. Germline-derived CDR1 and CDR2 are ENHRY and SYGVKD. J was trimmed by 7 bases and V by 0 bases; bases with no gene match: 8. The CDR3 is 16 amino acids. The DNA for the CDR3 is TGTGCCATCAGTGAGTCGGGACAGGACCTCACCAACATTCAGTACTTC. Its translation: CAISESGQDLTNIQYF.

The chain uses TRBV6-6 and TRBJ1-5; tentative D call: TRBD1 (6 bases). The CDR3 runs to 13 residues. From germline, CDR1 is MNHNY and CDR2 SVGAGI (reference sequence). V shed 6 bases and J shed 3 bases, with 9 bases lying between them. CDR3 sequence: CASRKGVNQPQHF. CDR3 nucleotide sequence: TGTGCCAGCAGGAAGGGGGTCAATCAGCCCCAGCATTTT.

The rearrangement links TRBV5-1 to TRBJ1-1; the D gene is possibly TRBD1 (6 bases). This CDR3 contains 16 residues. Germline V gene lookup returns CDR1 SGHRS and CDR2 YFSETQ. V shed 4 bases and J shed 1 base, with 17 bases lying between them. The CDR3 DNA reads TGCGCCAGCAGCACAGGCTCCGGGACACCGAACACTGAAGCTTTCTTT. Translated: CASSTGSGTPNTEAFF.

This clone was observed a handful of times. This chain links TRBV6-5 with TRBJ1-2; no clear D gene. Germline CDR1 and CDR2: MNHEY and SVGAGI. Trimming pared 7 bases from V and 2 bases from J, leaving 8 bases between. This CDR3 comprises 12 residues. This chain's CDR3 is CASNGANYGYTF. CDR3 coding DNA: TGTGCCAGCAACGGAGCAAACTATGGCTACACCTTC.

This chain connects TRBV5-1 to TRBJ2-3, with 10 nucleotides matching TRBD2. With 3 bases clipped from V and 3 bases from J, the junction kept 10 bases outside the gene matches. This CDR3 is built from 17 residues. Germline lookup yields CDR1 SGHRS and CDR2 YFSETQ. The CDR3 nucleotides read TGCGCCAGCAGCTCCGGGAGTCTACTAGCGGGGACAGATACGCAGTATTTT. The encoded protein is CASSSGSLLAGTDTQYF.

This sequence joins TRBV14 and TRBJ1-6; D uncertain. The length of the CDR3 is 14 residues. Germline V gene sequence: CDR1 SGHDN, CDR2 FVKESK. Trimming took 5 bases from V and 9 from J, leaving 14 bases between them. The CDR3 bases are TGTGCCAGCAGCTTCGACATGTACCTTTCACCCCTCCACTTT. This encodes CASSFDMYLSPLHF.

The rearrangement uses TRBV2 and TRBJ2-7; D perhaps matches TRBD2 (5 bases). CDR1 is SNHLY and CDR2 is FYNNEI in the germline V gene. Trimming took off 8 bases at V and 2 bases at J, with 13 bases between the two ends. The CDR3 consists of 13 residues. The DNA of the CDR3 is TGTGCCAGCCGCGGAGGCATCACCTACGAGCAGTACTTC. It is translated as CASRGGITYEQYF.

V usage is TRBV24-1 and J usage is TRBJ2-1, with D maybe TRBD1 (6 bases). CDR1 is KGHDR and CDR2 is SFDVKD in the germline V gene. The ends were cut back, 6 bases at V and 4 bases at J, with 9 bases in the middle. The CDR3 length is 13 residues. CDR3 nucleotide sequence: TGTGCCACCAGTTCGGGACAATACAATGAGCAGTTCTTC. It codes for CATSSGQYNEQFF.

The J gene is TRBJ2-7, the V gene TRBV11-1; 13 bases line up with TRBD2. This CDR3 contains 16 residues. Germline loops: CDR1 SGHAT, CDR2 FQDESV (reference sequence). V was clipped by 5 bases and J by 6 bases; unmatched bases: 10. Written as DNA, the CDR3 is TGTGCCAGCAGCAAAGAAAAACTAGCGGGAGGGCGCGAGCAGTACTTC. It is translated as CASSKEKLAGGREQYF.

This chain connects TRBV27 to TRBJ1-5; D unresolved. The CDR3 runs to 13 residues. The germline V and J ends were trimmed by 3 bases and 7 bases, with 10 bases remaining between them. Germline CDR1 MNHEY, CDR2 SMNVEV (reference sequence). The CDR3 reads CASSFSGFQPQHF. The CDR3 coding sequence is TGTGCCAGCAGTTTTTCCGGGTTCCAGCCCCAGCATTTT.

V usage is TRBV20-1 and J usage is TRBJ2-3; 9 nucleotides match TRBD1. The CDR3 length is 15 residues. Trimming cost V 3 bases and J 5 bases; bases outside gene matches: 9. Germline CDR1 and CDR2: DFQATT and SNEGSKA (reference sequence). The CDR3 DNA is TGCAGTGCTAGTCGGGCACAGGGGGCAGGAGATACGCAGTATTTT. It codes for CSASRAQGAGDTQYF.

The chain joins TRBV18 to TRBJ2-2; D unclear. Germline V gives CDR1 KGHSH, CDR2 LQKENI. The CDR3 is 12 amino acids. The V end was cut by 5 bases, the J end by 8 bases, with 9 bases between. The chain's CDR3 is CASSFPSGELFF. CDR3 coding DNA: TGTGCCAGCTCATTCCCGTCGGGGGAGCTGTTTTTT. Supplemented by reference TRBV18 and TRBJ2-2, the full variable domain reads NAGVMQNPRHLVRRRGQEARLRCSPMKGHSHVYWYRQLPEEGLKFMVYLQKENIIDESGMPKERFSAEFPKEGPSILRIQQVVRGDSAAYFCASSFPSGELFFGEGSRLTVL.

The CDR3 DNA follows: TGTGCCTGGAGTAGCGCCTACACCGGGGAGCTGTTTTTT. As protein: CAWSSAYTGELFF. The chain employs TRBV30 and TRBJ2-2; D is unresolved. This CDR3 has 13 amino acids. Germline V CDR1 and CDR2: GTSNPN, SVGIG (reference sequence). Deletions cut 2 bases from V and 3 bases from J, with 7 bases between.

The chain uses TRBV6-5 and TRBJ1-1; D might be TRBD1 (5 bases). Germline values: CDR1 MNHEY, CDR2 SVGAGI. There are 15 residues in the CDR3. The germline V and J ends were trimmed by 0 bases and 1 base, with 9 bases remaining between them. The CDR3: CASSYSWGPNTEAFF. The DNA of the CDR3 is TGTGCCAGCAGTTACTCGTGGGGCCCGAACACTGAAGCTTTCTTT.

Only one count was recorded for this clone. Mismatch with germline at one junction end may stem from a read error. The chain couples TRBV5-5 to TRBJ2-7, with 10 bases lining up with TRBD2. CDR3 length: 12 amino acids. Germline V gene lookup returns CDR1 SGHKS and CDR2 YYEKEE (reference sequence). CDR3 sequence (DNA): TGTGCCAGCAGCTTGGTCCTAGCGGGAGATTTCTTC. This encodes CASSLVLAGDFF.

This clone was picked up one time. V usage is TRBV28 and J usage is TRBJ1-5, with D perhaps matching TRBD1 (5 bases). CDR3 size: 15 residues. Germline CDR1 reads MDHEN; CDR2 reads SYDVKM. The germline V and J ends were trimmed by 5 bases and 7 bases, with 18 bases remaining between them. The CDR3 loop reads CASSRGLPGGQPQHF. CDR3 in DNA: TGTGCCAGCAGTAGGGGACTCCCCGGGGGGCAGCCCCAGCATTTT.

The chain uses TRBV13 and TRBJ1-3; no reliable D call. Between the trimmed V and J ends, which lost 6 bases and 0 bases, there was a span of 9 bases. Germline assignment: CDR1 PRHDT and CDR2 FYEKMQ (reference sequence). The length of the CDR3 is 14 residues. CDR3 nucleotides: TGTGCCAGCAGTCAGACTTACTCTGGAAACACCATATATTTT. Amino acids: CASSQTYSGNTIYF. The full variable domain, with the rest looked up from reference TRBV13 and TRBJ1-3, is AAGVIQSPRHLIKEKRETATLKCYPIPRHDTVYWYQQGPGQDPQFLISFYEKMQSDKGSIPDRFSAQQFSDYHSELNMSSLELGDSALYFCASSQTYSGNTIYFGEGSWLTVV.

Concerning this clone itself: Germline and junction disagree at one end, which may indicate a read error. The gene calls are TRBV5-5 and TRBJ2-7; D tentatively fits TRBD1 or TRBD2 (6 bases each). CDR3 length: 15 residues. Germline assignment: CDR1 SGHKS and CDR2 YYEKEE (reference sequence). The CDR3 region is CASTLGGAGVNEQYF. The CDR3 bases are TGTGCCAGCACCTTGGGGGGTGCAGGGGTAAACGAGCAGTACTTC.

The chain has TRBV7-8 and TRBJ1-6; D not resolved. Deletions cut 5 bases from V and 6 bases from J, with 11 bases between. The length of the CDR3 is 14 residues. The germline V gene encodes CDR1 SGHVS and CDR2 FQNEAQ. CDR3 protein: CASSQRDINSPLHF. Here the CDR3 DNA reads TGTGCCAGCAGCCAACGCGACATTAATTCACCCCTCCACTTT.

The V call is TRBV11-2, the J call TRBJ1-1; no clear D gene. Trimming cost V 3 bases and J 0 bases, with 8 bases left between them. The CDR3 runs 14 residues. Germline CDR1 reads SGHAT; CDR2 reads FQNNGV. The CDR3 is CASSFSPVNTEAFF. The CDR3 DNA is TGTGCCAGCAGCTTTAGCCCAGTGAACACTGAAGCTTTCTTT.

V and J are TRBV6-1 and TRBJ1-4; weak D call: TRBD1 (5 bases). The CDR3 runs to 16 residues. CDR1 is MNHNS, CDR2 SASEGT, per germline. V was shortened by 1 base and J by 4 bases, with 13 bases between the two germline ends. CDR3 sequence (DNA): TGTGCCAGCAGTGAAGGAACGACAGAGTATAATGAAAAACTGTTTTTT. It specifies CASSEGTTEYNEKLFF.

The chain uses TRBV24-1 and TRBJ2-1; 8 bases are a match to TRBD2. CDR1 and CDR2 (germline): KGHDR, SFDVKD. J was trimmed by 3 bases and V by 4 bases; bases with no gene match: 10. This CDR3 region has 17 residues. The CDR3 is CATSEPKAGVGYNEQFF. The CDR3, as DNA: TGTGCCACCAGTGAGCCAAAAGCGGGAGTAGGCTACAATGAGCAGTTCTTC.

The genes are TRBV28 and TRBJ1-1; D gene ambiguous. CDR1 and CDR2 (germline): MDHEN, SYDVKM. This CDR3 has 12 residues. Trimming took 2 bases from V and 4 from J, leaving 5 bases between them. For the CDR3, the DNA is TGTGCCAGCAGTTTACCCCGCACTGAAGCTTTCTTT. Its protein is CASSLPRTEAFF.

V and J are TRBV9 and TRBJ2-2, with 9 positions matching TRBD2. V was clipped by 3 bases and J by 8 bases; unmatched bases: 5. From germline, CDR1 is SGDLS and CDR2 YYNGEE. There are 14 residues in the CDR3. CDR3 sequence: CASSEGTSWGELFF. The DNA for the CDR3 is TGTGCCAGCAGCGAGGGGACTAGCTGGGGGGAGCTGTTTTTT. Drawing the rest from reference TRBV9 and TRBJ2-2, the complete variable domain is DSGVTQTPKHLITATGQRVTLRCSPRSGDLSVYWYQQSLDQGLQFLIQYYNGEERAKGNILERFSAQQFPDLHSELNLSSLELGDSALYFCASSEGTSWGELFFGEGSRLTVL.

This sequence joins TRBV19 and TRBJ1-2, with unresolved D. Germline values: CDR1 LNHDA, CDR2 SQIVND (reference sequence). The CDR3 length is 17 residues. Trimming took 0 bases from V and 1 from J, leaving 15 bases between them. DNA for the CDR3: TGTGCCAGTAGTATAGAGGGTACAGCATTCTTTAACTATGGCTACACCTTC. Translation: CASSIEGTAFFNYGYTF.

The J gene is TRBJ1-1, the V gene TRBV18; a possible D gene is TRBD1 (5 bases). CDR1 and CDR2 (germline): KGHSH, LQKENI. V lost 4 bases and J 1 base, leaving 10 bases between the germline ends. There are 14 residues in the CDR3. CDR3 sequence reads: CASSLGGTNTEAFF. DNA of the CDR3: TGTGCCAGCTCACTTGGGGGGACGAACACTGAAGCTTTCTTT. Combining the CDR3 with reference TRBV18 and TRBJ1-1 gives the whole variable domain NAGVMQNPRHLVRRRGQEARLRCSPMKGHSHVYWYRQLPEEGLKFMVYLQKENIIDESGMPKERFSAEFPKEGPSILRIQQVVRGDSAAYFCASSLGGTNTEAFFGQGTRLTVV.

This chain joins TRBV18 and TRBJ2-2, with D perhaps TRBD2 (6 bases). V gave up 3 bases and J gave up 5 bases, with 10 bases separating them. CDR1 is KGHSH, CDR2 LQKENI, per germline. CDR3 length: 14 residues. CDR3 DNA: TGTGCCAGCTCACCGTGGGGGACTACCGGGGAGCTGTTTTTT. Translated: CASSPWGTTGELFF. Supplemented by reference TRBV18 and TRBJ2-2, the full variable domain reads NAGVMQNPRHLVRRRGQEARLRCSPMKGHSHVYWYRQLPEEGLKFMVYLQKENIIDESGMPKERFSAEFPKEGPSILRIQQVVRGDSAAYFCASSPWGTTGELFFGEGSRLTVL.